The 27 T cell receptor beta chains in this list originate from one sample, sequenced in a study of CD8+CD57+ T cells in acquired aplastic anemia (dated by TCRdb to the late 2010s). Sequencing took place on an Illumina HiSeq 2000. Genomic DNA was used as template for profiling of TCR beta VDJ combinations and CDR3 sequences. The public reads were reprocessed in TCRdb via fastp at Q25 and MiXCR, keeping in-frame beta chains. Merged by CDR3 protein, the rows form single entries marked with the most common genes and DNA. The sample yields about 210,000 distinct CDR3 sequences; 30% to 35% were counted once. The ten largest clones capture 1% to 1.3% of the sample. The sample consisted of sorted CD4+, CD8+, or CD8+CD57+ T cells (not recorded which) from PBMCs. These receptors were taken from a human donor in good health, serving as a control.

Ten or more counts support this clonotype. The V gene is TRBV2, the J gene TRBJ1-2; TRBD1 matches 7 bases. The ends lost 7 bases at V and 8 bases at J; junction bases unmatched: 10. The CDR3 consists of 13 residues. The germline V gene has CDR1 SNHLY and CDR2 FYNNEI. The CDR3, as DNA: TGTGCCAGCACTCTGACAGGGCCCTTGGGCTACACCTTC. Translating it yields CASTLTGPLGYTF.

This clonotype came up many times. This chain links TRBV29-1 with TRBJ2-4; either TRBD1 or TRBD2 may fit D (6 bases each). Germline V CDR1 and CDR2: SQVTM, ANQGSEA. Trimming removed 0 bases at V and 9 bases at J, with 15 bases between. This CDR3 has 14 residues. The CDR3 sequence is CSVEDRGMGGIQYF. CDR3 in DNA: TGCAGCGTTGAAGATAGGGGGATGGGGGGCATTCAGTACTTC. The full variable domain, its missing parts supplied by reference TRBV29-1 and TRBJ2-4, is SAVISQKPSRDICQRGTSLTIQCQVDSQVTMMFWYRQQPGQSLTLIATANQGSEATYESGFVIDKFPISRPNLTFSTLTVSNMSPEDSSIYLCSVEDRGMGGIQYFGAGTRLSVL.

A note on this clonotype: An end of the junction does not agree with germline; a read error may underlie this. The CDR3 region is CASRRTILNF. CDR3 DNA: TGTGCCAGCAGACGGACAATCCTCAACTTC. The chain is built from TRBV2 and TRBJ2-7, with D maybe TRBD1 (5 bases). The CDR3 is 10 amino acids. Germline values: CDR1 SNHLY, CDR2 FYNNEI.

This clonotype was seen a few times. The chain recombines TRBV12-3 or TRBV12-4 with TRBJ2-4; 7 bases are a match to TRBD2. V shed 4 bases, J shed 3 bases, and the junction held 9 bases outside the gene matches. The CDR3 totals 16 residues. The CDR3 DNA reads TGTGCCAGCAGTTGGGACTATGCAACAGGCAAAAACATTCAGTACTTC. This sequence encodes CASSWDYATGKNIQYF.

The V gene is TRBV2, the J gene TRBJ1-4; 8 nucleotides line up with TRBD2. The tail of the sequence fits TRBJ2-3 better, so the J call may be wrong. The CDR3 extends over 14 amino acids. The germline CDR1 and CDR2 sequences are SNHLY and FYNNEI. In nucleotides, the CDR3 is TGTGCCAGCAGTGGTGGACTAGCTACCGATACGCAGTATTTT. Translated: CASSGGLATDTQYF.

In this sample, this clonotype turned up many times. The chain couples TRBV6-5 to TRBJ1-2; D gene unclear. The CDR3 contains 15 residues. Germline V gene data show CDR1 as MNHEY and CDR2 as SVGAGI. V was cut by 7 bases and J by 2 bases, with 17 bases left in between. The CDR3 bases are TGTGCCAGCACCAACGGCGGAGGGAACAACTATGGCTACACCTTC. Its protein is CASTNGGGNNYGYTF.

This clonotype was counted once. Relative to the germline gene, one junction end is altered; a read error may explain this. This chain uses TRBV7-3 with TRBJ1-1; D perhaps matches TRBD1 (5 bases). The CDR3 extends over 16 amino acids. In germline, CDR1 is SGHTA, CDR2 FQGTGA. This CDR3 reads CASGLASGQRNTEAFF. CDR3 in DNA: TGTGCCAGCGGCTTAGCTTCAGGGCAGCGAAACACTGAAGCTTTCTTT.

This clonotype was counted a few times. The rearrangement uses TRBV7-8 and TRBJ1-1, with D possibly being TRBD1 (5 bases). V gave up 5 bases and J gave up 5 bases, with 9 bases separating them. CDR1 is SGHVS, CDR2 FQNEAQ, per germline. The CDR3 is made up of 12 amino acids. The CDR3 sequence is CASSPRETEAFF. The CDR3 DNA follows: TGTGCCAGCAGCCCCAGGGAAACTGAAGCTTTCTTT.

Turning to this clonotype: At one boundary the junction diverges from the germline segment, which might be a read error. The gene calls are TRBV12-3 or TRBV12-4 and TRBJ1-4; 7 nucleotides agree with TRBD1. This CDR3 contains 15 residues. The chain's CDR3 is CASSLWQGGNEKPFF. CDR3 bases: TGTGCCAGCAGTTTGTGGCAGGGGGGTAATGAAAAACCGTTTTTT.

This clonotype was detected ten times or more. The J gene is TRBJ1-2, the V gene TRBV5-6; D remains unclear. V shed 7 bases and J shed 2 bases, with 12 bases lying between them. This CDR3 contains 13 residues. CDR1 is SGHDT and CDR2 is YYEEEE in the germline V gene. The chain's CDR3 is CASGTADNYGYTF. The CDR3 DNA is TGTGCCAGCGGTACGGCGGACAACTATGGCTACACCTTC.

This clonotype was detected many times. The J gene is TRBJ2-3, the V gene TRBV7-3; 7 nucleotides agree with TRBD2. Germline CDR1 is SGHTA and CDR2 is FQGTGA. CDR3 length: 14 residues. With V trimmed by 5 bases and J by 4 bases, 6 bases remained unmatched. The CDR3 sequence: CASSIGRGADTQYF. The DNA of the CDR3 is TGTGCCAGCAGCATCGGCCGGGGGGCAGATACGCAGTATTTT.

As regards this clonotype: This may stem from a read error, because a much larger clone lies one nucleotide away. This chain uses TRBV2 with TRBJ2-7, with D tentatively TRBD1 (6 bases). The CDR3 extends over 14 amino acids. Trimming stripped 6 bases from V and 3 bases from J, with 15 bases between. CDR1 is SNHLY, CDR2 FYNNEI, per germline. The CDR3 spells CASRLAGQNYEQYF. The CDR3 bases are TGTGCCAGCAGATTAGCAGGACAGAACTACGAGCAGTACTTC.

The chain employs TRBV19 and TRBJ1-5; perhaps TRBD1 as D (5 bases). This CDR3 comprises 15 residues. The ends were cut back, 4 bases at V and 4 bases at J, with 14 bases in the middle. The germline V gene has CDR1 LNHDA and CDR2 SQIVND (reference sequence). CDR3 DNA: TGTGCCAGTAGTAGCCAGGGTAGGGGTAATCAGCCCCAGCATTTT. Its protein is CASSSQGRGNQPQHF.

This chain uses TRBV4-2 with TRBJ2-3; 9 bases fit TRBD2. Germline CDR1 reads LGHNA; CDR2 reads YNFKEQ. The junction had 21 bases not matched to a gene; V was cut back by 4 bases and J by 4 bases. The CDR3 is 20 residues long. Here the CDR3 reads CASSRGLLAGLAFPADTQYF. CDR3 DNA sequence: TGTGCCAGCAGCCGAGGGCTCCTAGCGGGGTTGGCGTTCCCGGCAGATACGCAGTATTTT.

About this clonotype: This sequence may be a read error, since a much larger clone differs from it by one base. The chain is built from TRBV11-1 and TRBJ2-7; D uncertain. Germline V lookup: CDR1 SGHAT, CDR2 FQDESV (reference sequence). The CDR3 covers 13 residues. The DNA of the CDR3 is TGTGCCGGCAGCTTAATAACGTCCGCCGAGCAGTACTTC. Its protein is CAGSLITSAEQYF.

This clonotype was seen at least ten times. The V gene is TRBV6-1, the J gene TRBJ1-2, with D possibly being TRBD1 (5 bases). Per germline, CDR1 MNHNS and CDR2 SASEGT. The ends were cut back, 3 bases at V and 4 bases at J, with 12 bases in the middle. The CDR3 contains 14 residues. This chain's CDR3 is CASSESGTTYGYTF. CDR3 bases: TGTGCCAGCAGTGAGAGCGGGACGACCTATGGCTACACCTTC.

This clonotype was detected many times. The rearrangement uses TRBV7-9 and TRBJ1-1; 7 bases line up with TRBD1. The CDR3 contains 14 residues. The J segment lost 3 bases and the V segment lost 4 bases, leaving 5 bases of the junction unmatched. Germline loops: CDR1 SEHNR, CDR2 FQNEAQ (reference sequence). The CDR3 reads CASSYGQAYTEAFF. The CDR3 bases are TGTGCCAGCAGCTACGGACAGGCATACACTGAAGCTTTCTTT.

The table lists this clonotype with many counts. The chain carries TRBV4-1 and TRBJ1-3; D remains unclear. Per germline, CDR1 MGHRA and CDR2 YSYEKL. The V end lost 3 bases, the J end lost 3 bases, and 18 bases lay between the germline ends. The length of the CDR3 is 17 residues. The CDR3 here is CASSQDERAEIGNTIYF. CDR3 nucleotide sequence: TGCGCCAGCAGCCAGGACGAGCGGGCAGAGATTGGAAACACCATATATTTT.

DNA of the CDR3: TGTGCCAGCAGACTATTCAGGACAGGGGCCACTGAAGCTTTCTTT. It specifies CASRLFRTGATEAFF. The chain joins TRBV6-1 to TRBJ1-1, with 9 bases that match TRBD1. The CDR3 runs 15 residues. V dropped 6 bases and J dropped 4; count of bases not matched to a gene: 9. Germline CDR1 MNHNS, CDR2 SASEGT.

The genes are TRBV20-1 and TRBJ1-4; D is ambiguous. This CDR3 is 15 amino acids long. Per the germline V gene, CDR1 is DFQATT and CDR2 is SNEGSKA (reference sequence). Trimming cost V 0 bases and J 6 bases, with 14 bases left between them. CDR3 DNA sequence: TGCAGTGCTAGAGATGAAAGGAGCGCGGATGAAAAACTGTTTTTT. Amino acid sequence: CSARDERSADEKLFF.

This clonotype has a handful of counts. This may be a read error, as it is one base from a much larger clone. The chain uses TRBV24-1 and TRBJ2-1; D might be TRBD1 (5 bases). V dropped 2 bases and J dropped 7 bases, with 17 bases sitting between them. The germline V gene encodes CDR1 KGHDR and CDR2 SFDVKD. The CDR3 runs 16 residues. The CDR3 region has the DNA TGTGCCACCAGTGATTCCGGGTCAGGGTACATGAATGAGCAGTTCTTC. This gives the protein CATSDSGSGYMNEQFF.

There are a few counts of this clonotype. This may be a read error, as it is one base from a much larger clone. The CDR3 region is CSARNGQGADYGYTF. DNA for the CDR3: TGCAGTGCCCGAAACGGACAGGGAGCTGACTATGGCTACACCTTC. The chain carries TRBV20-1 and TRBJ1-2; 8 bases map to TRBD1. The CDR3 has 15 residues. Germline trimming cut 6 bases from V and 3 bases from J; bases unmatched to any gene: 12. Germline CDR1 DFQATT, CDR2 SNEGSKA (reference sequence).

In its sample, this clonotype was seen many times. The V gene is TRBV2, the J gene TRBJ2-7; D is unclear. The germline gives CDR1 SNHLY, CDR2 FYNNEI. Trimming left V 6 bases short and J 3 bases short, with 15 bases between. The CDR3 extends over 14 amino acids. In nucleotides, the CDR3 is TGTGCCAGCAGCAAGCCGGACCCTTACTACGAGCAGTACTTC. Its protein product is CASSKPDPYYEQYF.

This chain joins TRBV5-6 and TRBJ1-2, with D possibly matching TRBD1 (6 bases). V lost 4 bases to trimming and J lost 4 bases, with 11 bases between them. The CDR3 consists of 13 residues. CDR1 and CDR2 (germline): SGHDT, YYEEEE. The CDR3 loop is CASSRRGGYGYTF. The DNA for the CDR3 is TGTGCCAGCAGCCGGAGGGGGGGCTATGGCTACACCTTC.

The rearrangement links TRBV20-1 to TRBJ1-2; D is ambiguous. V shed 3 bases and J shed 0 bases, with 8 bases lying between them. The CDR3 spans 13 residues. The germline V gene has CDR1 DFQATT and CDR2 SNEGSKA (reference sequence). The CDR3 nucleotides read TGCAGTGCTAGTGGCAGTACTAACTATGGCTACACCTTC. Translation gives CSASGSTNYGYTF.

Ten or more counts support this clonotype. The V gene is TRBV9, the J gene TRBJ2-1, with 10 bases aligning to TRBD2. CDR3 length equals 14 residues. Germline V gives CDR1 SGDLS, CDR2 YYNGEE. Trimming cost V 3 bases and J 9 bases; bases outside gene matches: 6. CDR3 nucleotides: TGTGCCAGCAGCGCCCGGACTAGCGGAAGTGAGCAGTTCTTC. It is translated as CASSARTSGSEQFF.

The chain joins TRBV24-1 to TRBJ2-5, with D unclear. Germline V gene data show CDR1 as KGHDR and CDR2 as SFDVKD. The CDR3 runs to 15 residues. V lost 3 bases to trimming and J lost 5 bases, with 15 bases between them. This CDR3 is CATSDPDALAETQYF. In nucleotides, the CDR3 is TGTGCCACCAGTGATCCGGACGCACTGGCGGAGACCCAGTACTTC.